These T cell receptor beta chains were read from a single sample in a study of blood T cell repertoires in COVID-19. Measured with immunoSEQ multiplex PCR; TCRdb has only the in-frame clones, and not every one. Seen here are 200,000 to 250,000 clones, nearly 90% observed once, and the top ten hold more than 12%. Material: PBMCs or T cells enriched from blood (not recorded which). These receptors were collected from a man under 40 who had been exposed to COVID-19. CDR3s include the opening cysteine and the closing phenylalanine or tryptophan. Fields, in order: clone size, J gene, V gene, CDR3 length, D gene, CDR3 protein, CDR3 DNA. The D gene is left open where the match is weak. The listing skips clone size in some rows; elsewhere it reads once, few, many or a size class.

. | TRBJ2-1 | TRBV7-9 | 13 | . | CASSLSGFNEQFF | TGTGCCAGCAGCTTATCAGGGTTCAATGAGCAGTTCTTC
. | TRBJ2-7 | TRBV7-9 | 15 | . | CASSLVGPRHLEQYF | TGTGCCAGCAGCTTAGTAGGCCCGCGGCACCTCGAGCAGTACTTC
once | TRBJ2-5 | TRBV6-5 | 14 | . | CASSYSMGRETQYF | TGTGCCAGCAGTTACTCGATGGGGAGGGAGACCCAGTACTTC
. | TRBJ1-4 | TRBV9 | 15 | TRBD1 | CASSSQGAVNEKLFF | TGTGCCAGCAGCTCACAGGGGGCAGTTAATGAAAAACTGTTTTTT
. | TRBJ1-6 | TRBV3-1/TRBV3-2 | 14 | TRBD1 | CASSLGQGFSPLHF | TGTGCCAGCAGCCTCGGACAGGGTTTCTCACCCCTCCACTTT
. | TRBJ2-3 | TRBV24-1 | 15 | . | CATIVCNRDTDTQYF | TGTGCCACCATCGTTTGTAACAGGGACACAGATACGCAGTATTTT
once | TRBJ2-5 | TRBV12-5 | 13 | . | CACGGGGRETQYF | TGTGCTTGTGGTGGGGGGGGGCGGGAGACCCAGTACTTC
. | TRBJ1-5 | TRBV29-1 | 13 | . | CSVAGGQNQPQHF | TGCAGCGTAGCCGGGGGTCAAAATCAGCCCCAGCATTTT
. | TRBJ2-1 | TRBV7-2 | 11 | . | CASSPPPYWFF | TGTGCCAGCAGCCCCCCGCCGTACTGGTTCTTC
once | TRBJ2-3 | TRBV28 | 17 | . | CASSTTTVYYSTDTQYF | TGTGCCAGCAGTACCACGACTGTATACTATAGCACAGATACGCAGTATTTT
. | TRBJ2-1 | TRBV11-3 | 15 | . | CASSLGASEVDEQFF | TGTGCCAGCAGCTTAGGGGCTAGCGAGGTGGATGAGCAGTTCTTC
. | TRBJ1-2 | TRBV6-5 | 14 | TRBD1 | CASGGGQGVYGYTF | TGTGCCAGCGGCGGGGGACAGGGCGTTTATGGCTACACCTTC
. | TRBJ2-2 | TRBV29-1 | 14 | . | CSVAGQTNSGELFF | TGCAGCGTAGCCGGACAGACGAATTCCGGGGAGCTGTTTTTT
. | TRBJ2-2 | TRBV19 | 14 | . | CASSSPANTGELFF | TGTGCCAGTAGTAGCCCGGCGAACACCGGGGAGCTGTTTTTT
. | TRBJ1-1 | TRBV5-1 | 12 | TRBD1 | CASSTGVTEAFF | TGCGCCAGCTCCACAGGGGTCACTGAAGCTTTCTTT
. | TRBJ1-4 | TRBV4-3 | 16 | . | CASSQADGRGLEKLFF | TGCGCCAGCAGCCAAGCGGACGGGAGAGGACTTGAAAAACTGTTTTTT
few | TRBJ2-5 | TRBV30 | 14 | . | CAWSRGTLGETQYF | TGTGCCTGGAGTAGGGGTACACTTGGGGAGACCCAGTACTTC
. | TRBJ2-3 | TRBV19 | 15 | TRBD2 | CASMVAGSGADTQYF | TGTGCCAGTATGGTAGCGGGGTCGGGTGCAGATACGCAGTATTTT
. | TRBJ2-7 | TRBV23-1 | 15 | . | CATRKPRDSSYEQYF | TGCGCCACTCGTAAACCGAGAGACAGCTCCTACGAGCAGTACTTC
once | TRBJ2-4 | TRBV6-1 | 14 | TRBD2 | CASSEARGWNIQYF | TGTGCCAGCAGTGAAGCGCGGGGGTGGAACATTCAGTACTTC
. | TRBJ2-7 | TRBV18 | 14 | . | CASSPAQSSYEQYF | TGTGCCAGCTCACCGGCACAGAGCTCCTACGAGCAGTACTTC
. | TRBJ2-3 | TRBV6-2/TRBV6-3 | 15 | . | CASIPRGLRADTQYF | TGTGCCAGCATCCCTCGGGGGTTGCGGGCAGATACGCAGTATTTT
. | TRBJ1-1 | TRBV5-8 | 18 | TRBD1 | CASSDTTGAVMMNTEAFF | TGTGCCAGCAGCGACACCACAGGGGCCGTAATGATGAACACTGAAGCTTTCTTT
. | TRBJ2-1 | TRBV4-3 | 12 | . | CASSPTRDEQFF | TGCGCCAGCAGCCCCACACGGGATGAGCAGTTCTTC
. | TRBJ2-1 | TRBV29-1 | 14 | TRBD2 | CSFSGTSGDNEQFF | TGCAGCTTTTCCGGGACTAGCGGTGACAATGAGCAGTTCTTC
. | TRBJ1-2 | TRBV10-3 | 17 | . | CAIPTRDAGGLIYGYTF | TGTGCCATCCCCACCCGGGATGCGGGAGGGCTAATCTATGGCTACACCTTC
. | TRBJ1-1 | TRBV12-3/TRBV12-4 | 11 | . | CASGGGMRAFF | TGTGCCAGCGGGGGGGGTATGAGGGCTTTCTTT
. | TRBJ1-1 | TRBV10-1 | 17 | TRBD1 | CASSSGQGRIMNTEAFF | TGCGCCAGCAGCTCGGGACAGGGAAGGATAATGAACACTGAAGCTTTCTTT
. | TRBJ2-3 | TRBV4-1 | 14 | . | CASSQVLLSDTQYF | TGCGCCAGCAGCCAAGTCCTTTTATCGGATACGCAGTATTTT
. | TRBJ1-3 | TRBV19 | 14 | . | CASSIRGSGNTIYF | TGTGCCAGTAGTATTCGGGGCTCTGGAAACACCATATATTTT
. | TRBJ1-2 | TRBV12-2 | 14 | . | CASRLKAGKYGYTF | TGTGCAAGTCGCTTAAAAGCCGGGAAATATGGCTACACCTTC
. | TRBJ1-2 | TRBV6-5 | 15 | . | CASSPLISFILGYTF | TGTGCCAGCAGTCCCCTCATTAGCTTCATACTTGGCTACACCTTC
. | TRBJ1-1 | TRBV12-3/TRBV12-4 | 12 | . | CASSSQGIEAFF | TGTGCCAGCAGCTCCCAGGGTATTGAAGCTTTCTTT
. | TRBJ1-3 | TRBV6-1 | 16 | . | CASSEAISGGGNTIYF | TGTGCCAGCAGTGAAGCGATATCCGGGGGAGGAAACACCATATATTTT
many | TRBJ1-1 | TRBV4-3 | 15 | . | CASSQESGLATEAFF | TGCGCCAGCAGCCAAGAATCAGGGCTCGCCACTGAAGCTTTCTTT
. | TRBJ2-1 | TRBV30 | 14 | . | CACLGYGGLREQFF | TGTGCCTGTTTAGGGTACGGGGGATTAAGGGAGCAGTTCTTC
. | TRBJ1-1 | TRBV20-1 | 11 | . | CRGLLNTEAFF | TGCAGGGGCCTTCTCAACACTGAAGCTTTCTTT
. | TRBJ1-1 | TRBV19 | 15 | . | CASSHPGLTVNEAFF | TGTGCCAGTAGTCACCCGGGTTTGACAGTTAATGAAGCTTTCTTT
. | TRBJ2-6 | TRBV7-2 | 17 | TRBD1 | CASSQDRVGTGANVLTF | TGTGCCAGCAGCCAAGACAGGGTAGGAACTGGGGCCAACGTCCTGACTTTC
. | TRBJ1-2 | TRBV5-1 | 13 | TRBD1 | CASSLVTGDGYTF | TGCGCCAGCAGCTTGGTGACAGGGGACGGCTACACCTTC
. | TRBJ1-6 | TRBV23-1 | 17 | . | CASSQSGGVSCNSPLHF | TGCGCCAGCAGTCAATCGGGGGGGGTATCATGTAATTCACCCCTCCACTTT
. | TRBJ1-4 | TRBV5-1 | 16 | . | CASSLWGPATNEKLFF | TGCGCCAGCAGCCTCTGGGGGCCTGCAACTAATGAAAAACTGTTTTTT
. | TRBJ2-7 | TRBV29-1 | 12 | TRBD1 | CSAADRGHEQYF | TGCAGCGCCGCGGACAGGGGACACGAGCAGTACTTC
. | TRBJ1-5 | TRBV7-9 | 15 | . | CASTNQIGGNQPQHF | TGTGCCAGCACCAATCAGATCGGGGGGAATCAGCCCCAGCATTTT
. | TRBJ1-2 | TRBV19 | 15 | . | CASRASGTTGVGYTF | TGTGCCAGTAGGGCTTCCGGGACTACGGGAGTAGGCTACACCTTC
. | TRBJ1-1 | TRBV7-9 | 12 | . | CASTSPGGEAFF | TGTGCCAGCACCTCACCCGGAGGTGAAGCTTTCTTT
. | TRBJ2-3 | TRBV30 | 15 | . | CAWSVGRGRADTQYF | TGTGCCTGGAGTGTGGGGCGGGGACGGGCAGATACGCAGTATTTT
. | TRBJ1-2 | TRBV3-1/TRBV3-2 | 15 | . | CASSQTRTPNYGYTF | TGTGCCAGCAGCCAAACGAGGACACCGAACTATGGCTACACCTTC
once | TRBJ2-2 | TRBV3-1/TRBV3-2 | 14 | . | CASSPSPNTGELFF | TGTGCCAGCAGCCCCAGTCCGAACACCGGGGAGCTGTTTTTT
. | TRBJ1-4 | TRBV29-1 | 14 | . | CSVALGPTGEKLFF | TGCAGCGTTGCCCTGGGCCCGACGGGGGAAAAACTGTTTTTT
. | TRBJ2-2 | TRBV27 | 15 | TRBD1 | CASSLTGDKGGELFF | TGTGCCAGCAGCCTGACAGGGGATAAGGGCGGGGAGCTGTTTTTT
few | TRBJ2-7 | TRBV6-5 | 15 | . | CASSRGGTFLGEQYF | TGTGCCAGCAGTCGGGGCGGGACTTTCCTGGGGGAGCAGTACTTC
. | TRBJ2-7 | TRBV5-1 | 16 | . | CASSSTYAGAEYEQYF | TGCGCCAGCAGCTCAACTTACGCGGGGGCTGAATACGAGCAGTACTTC
. | TRBJ2-5 | TRBV5-1 | 15 | TRBD1 | CASSQAGQVQETQYF | TGCGCCAGCAGCCAAGCAGGACAGGTACAGGAGACCCAGTACTTC
. | TRBJ1-5 | TRBV14 | 14 | TRBD1 | CASSLRGLNQPQHF | TGTGCCAGCAGCCTCAGGGGGCTCAATCAGCCCCAGCATTTT
. | TRBJ1-3 | TRBV21-1 | 14 | . | CASTPEGQINTIYF | TGTGCCAGCACCCCGGAGGGACAGATAAACACCATATATTTT
. | TRBJ2-2 | TRBV5-1 | 15 | . | CASSLSRLGAGELFF | TGCGCCAGCAGCTTGAGTCGGCTGGGCGCCGGGGAGCTGTTTTTT
. | TRBJ2-1 | TRBV19 | 18 | TRBD2 | CASSIRLAGGPPYNEQFF | TGTGCCAGTAGTATAAGGCTAGCGGGGGGGCCCCCCTACAATGAGCAGTTCTTC
. | TRBJ2-7 | TRBV5-1 | 14 | TRBD1 | CASSEGQRGREQYF | TGCGCCAGCAGCGAGGGACAGCGAGGGCGCGAGCAGTACTTC
. | TRBJ2-2 | TRBV6-4 | 14 | . | CASISWSSTGELFF | TGTGCCAGCATCAGTTGGTCATCCACCGGGGAGCTGTTTTTT